Following are 2 T cell receptor beta chains from one sample sequenced in a study of vaccination and CD4 T cells after COVID-19. These TCRs' antigens remain unknown. An Oncomine TCR Beta short-read assay was used to sequence the DNA from cultured CD4+ T cells. TCRdb called the PCR reads again in MiXCR, with one record for every CDR3 protein. The sample includes approximately 4,000 distinct CDR3 sequences, about 41% of them seen just once. Treatment reported: roughly nine-day PBMC culture with coronavirus spike peptide pools or control peptides (ViraFEST assay). The sample comprised CD4+ T cells from blood, cultured in vitro. Receptor source: a human donor who had recovered from COVID-19.

The chain carries TRBV5-4 and TRBJ2-7; D is possibly TRBD2 (7 bases). CDR1 is SGHNT and CDR2 is YYREEE in the germline V gene (reference sequence). Trimming removed 4 bases from V and 5 bases from J, with 16 bases in between. CDR3 length equals 14 residues. The CDR3 nucleotides are TGTGCCAGCAGCCCAAGGGGGGGGCTTGACGAGCAGTACTTC. It translates to CASSPRGGLDEQYF.

The chain recombines TRBV20-1 with TRBJ2-4, with D tentatively TRBD1 (5 bases). Trimming removed 8 bases at V and 3 bases at J, with 14 bases between. This CDR3 comprises 13 residues. Per the germline V gene, CDR1 is DFQATT and CDR2 is SNEGSKA (reference sequence). In DNA, the CDR3 is TGCAGTCTGGGGCCCCTTAACAAAAACATTCAGTACTTC. This sequence encodes CSLGPLNKNIQYF.